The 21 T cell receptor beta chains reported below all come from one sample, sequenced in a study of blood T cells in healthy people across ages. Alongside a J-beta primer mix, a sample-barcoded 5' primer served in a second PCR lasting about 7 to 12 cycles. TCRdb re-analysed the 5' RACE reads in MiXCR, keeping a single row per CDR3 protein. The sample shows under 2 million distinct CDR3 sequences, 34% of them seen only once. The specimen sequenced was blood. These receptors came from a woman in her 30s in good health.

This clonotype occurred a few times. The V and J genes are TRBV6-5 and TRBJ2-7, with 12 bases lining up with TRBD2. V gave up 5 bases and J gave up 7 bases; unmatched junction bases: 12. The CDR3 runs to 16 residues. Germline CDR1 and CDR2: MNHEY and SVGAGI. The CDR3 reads CASSNSPSGRAGEQYF. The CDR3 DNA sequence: TGTGCCAGCAGTAATTCTCCTAGCGGGAGGGCCGGAGAGCAGTACTTC.

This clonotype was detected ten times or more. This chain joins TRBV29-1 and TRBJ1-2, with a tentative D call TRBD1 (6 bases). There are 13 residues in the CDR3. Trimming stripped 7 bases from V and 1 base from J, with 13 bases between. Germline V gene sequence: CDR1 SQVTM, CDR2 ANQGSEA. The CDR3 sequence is CSATGSYNYGYTF. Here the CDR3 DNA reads TGCAGCGCCACAGGGAGCTATAACTATGGCTACACCTTC.

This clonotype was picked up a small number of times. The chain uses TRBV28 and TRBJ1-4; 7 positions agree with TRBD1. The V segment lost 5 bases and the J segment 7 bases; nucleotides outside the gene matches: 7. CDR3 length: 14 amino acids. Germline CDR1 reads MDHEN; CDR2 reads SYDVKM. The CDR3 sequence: CASSLQGIREKLFF. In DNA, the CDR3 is TGTGCCAGCAGTCTACAGGGGATCCGTGAAAAACTGTTTTTT.

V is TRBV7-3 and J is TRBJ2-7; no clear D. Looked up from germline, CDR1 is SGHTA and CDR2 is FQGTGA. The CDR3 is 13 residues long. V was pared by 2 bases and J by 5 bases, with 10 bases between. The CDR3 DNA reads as TGTGCCAGCAGCTTAGGACCGTACGACGAGCAGTACTTC. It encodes CASSLGPYDEQYF.

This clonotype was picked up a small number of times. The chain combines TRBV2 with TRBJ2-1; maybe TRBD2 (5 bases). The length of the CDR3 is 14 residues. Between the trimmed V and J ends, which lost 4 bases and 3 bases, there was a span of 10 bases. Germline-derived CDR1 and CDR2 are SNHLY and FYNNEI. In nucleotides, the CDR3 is TGTGCCAGCAGTGTTCGGACTCACTACAATGAGCAGTTCTTC. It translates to CASSVRTHYNEQFF.

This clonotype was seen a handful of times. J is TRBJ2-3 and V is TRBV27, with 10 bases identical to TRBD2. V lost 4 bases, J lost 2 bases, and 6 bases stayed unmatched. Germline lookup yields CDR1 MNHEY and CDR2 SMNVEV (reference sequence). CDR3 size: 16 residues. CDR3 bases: TGTGCCAGCAGTTCGCTAGCGGGGGCCTTCACAGATACGCAGTATTTT. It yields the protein CASSSLAGAFTDTQYF.

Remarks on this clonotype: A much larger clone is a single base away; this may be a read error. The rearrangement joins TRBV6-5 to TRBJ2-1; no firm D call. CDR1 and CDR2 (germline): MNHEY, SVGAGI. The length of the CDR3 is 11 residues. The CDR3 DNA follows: TGTGCCAGTACGGACCGCAATGAGCGGTTCTTC. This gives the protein CASTDRNERFF.

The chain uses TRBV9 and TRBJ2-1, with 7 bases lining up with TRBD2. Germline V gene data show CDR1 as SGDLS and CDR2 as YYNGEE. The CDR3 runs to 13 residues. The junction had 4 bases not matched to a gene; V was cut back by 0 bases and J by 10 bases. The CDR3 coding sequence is TGTGCCAGCAGCGTAGTAATGGGGGGGGAGCAGTTCTTC. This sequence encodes CASSVVMGGEQFF.

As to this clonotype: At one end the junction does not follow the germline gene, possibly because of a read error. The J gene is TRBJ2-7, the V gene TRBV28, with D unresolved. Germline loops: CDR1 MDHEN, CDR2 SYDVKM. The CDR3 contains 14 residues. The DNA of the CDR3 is TGTGCCAGCAGCCCCTCCGGCACCACCTACGAGCGGTACTTC. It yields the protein CASSPSGTTYERYF.

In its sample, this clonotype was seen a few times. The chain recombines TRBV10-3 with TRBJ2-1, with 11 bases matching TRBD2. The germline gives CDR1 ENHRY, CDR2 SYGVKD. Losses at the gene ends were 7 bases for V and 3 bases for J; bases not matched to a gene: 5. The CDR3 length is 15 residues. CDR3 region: CAIKPLAGDYNEQFF. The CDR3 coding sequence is TGTGCCATCAAACCACTAGCGGGGGACTACAATGAGCAGTTCTTC.

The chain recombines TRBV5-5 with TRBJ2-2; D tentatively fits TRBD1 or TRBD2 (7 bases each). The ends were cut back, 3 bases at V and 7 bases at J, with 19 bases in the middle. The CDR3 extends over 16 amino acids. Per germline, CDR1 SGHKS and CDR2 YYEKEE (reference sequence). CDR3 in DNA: TGTGCCAGCAGCTCCTTTCCTGACAGGGAGGGCGGGGAGCTGTTTTTT. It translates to CASSSFPDREGGELFF.

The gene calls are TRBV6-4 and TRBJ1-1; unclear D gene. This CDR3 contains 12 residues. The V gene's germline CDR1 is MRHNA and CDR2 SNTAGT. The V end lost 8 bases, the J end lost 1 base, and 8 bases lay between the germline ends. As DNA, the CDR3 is TGTGCCAGCCAAGTTTGGAACACTGAAGCTTTCTTT. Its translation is CASQVWNTEAFF.

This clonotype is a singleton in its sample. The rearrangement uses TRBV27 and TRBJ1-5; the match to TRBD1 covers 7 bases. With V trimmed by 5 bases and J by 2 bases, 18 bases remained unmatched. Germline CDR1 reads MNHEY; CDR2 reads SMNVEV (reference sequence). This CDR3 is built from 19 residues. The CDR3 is CASSARRDRSQYGNQPQHF. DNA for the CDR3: TGTGCCAGCAGTGCCCGCCGGGACAGATCCCAGTATGGCAATCAGCCCCAGCATTTT.

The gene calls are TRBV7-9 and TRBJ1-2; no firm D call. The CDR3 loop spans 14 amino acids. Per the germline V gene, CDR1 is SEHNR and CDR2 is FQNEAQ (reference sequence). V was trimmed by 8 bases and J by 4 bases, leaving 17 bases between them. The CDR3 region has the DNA TGTGCCAGCGCCCCCCCTGGGCTGATCTATGGCTACACCTTC. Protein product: CASAPPGLIYGYTF.

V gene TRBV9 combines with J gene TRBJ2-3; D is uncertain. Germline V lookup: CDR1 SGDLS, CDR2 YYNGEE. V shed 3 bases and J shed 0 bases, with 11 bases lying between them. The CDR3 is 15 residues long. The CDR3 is CASSADDDSTDTQYF. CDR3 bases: TGTGCCAGCAGCGCCGACGACGACAGCACAGATACGCAGTATTTT.

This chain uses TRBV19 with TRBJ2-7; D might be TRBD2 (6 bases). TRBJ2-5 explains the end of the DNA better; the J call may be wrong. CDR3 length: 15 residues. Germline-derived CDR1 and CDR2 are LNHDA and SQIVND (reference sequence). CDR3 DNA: TGTGCCAGTAGTATTATCCCGGGAGTGCGGGAGACCCAGTACTTC. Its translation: CASSIIPGVRETQYF.

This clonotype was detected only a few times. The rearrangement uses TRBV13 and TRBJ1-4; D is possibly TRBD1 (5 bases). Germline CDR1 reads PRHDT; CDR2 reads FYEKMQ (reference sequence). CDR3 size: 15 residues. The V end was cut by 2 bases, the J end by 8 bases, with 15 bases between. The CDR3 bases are TGTGCCAGCAGCTTACGGACCCCCAAGGGGGAAAAACTGTTTTTT. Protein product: CASSLRTPKGEKLFF.

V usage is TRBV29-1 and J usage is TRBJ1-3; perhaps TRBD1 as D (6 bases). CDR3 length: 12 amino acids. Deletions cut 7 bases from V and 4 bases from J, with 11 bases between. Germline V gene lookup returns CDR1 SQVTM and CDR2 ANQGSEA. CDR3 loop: CSAGTSGNTIYF. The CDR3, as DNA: TGCAGCGCCGGGACATCCGGAAACACCATATATTTT. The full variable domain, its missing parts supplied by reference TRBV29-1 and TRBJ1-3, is SAVISQKPSRDICQRGTSLTIQCQVDSQVTMMFWYRQQPGQSLTLIATANQGSEATYESGFVIDKFPISRPNLTFSTLTVSNMSPEDSSIYLCSAGTSGNTIYFGEGSWLTVV.

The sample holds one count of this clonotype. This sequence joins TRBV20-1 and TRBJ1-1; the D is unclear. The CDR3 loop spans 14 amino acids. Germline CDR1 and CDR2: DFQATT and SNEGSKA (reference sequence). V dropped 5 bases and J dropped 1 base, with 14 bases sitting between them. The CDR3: CSADGLTGNTEAFF. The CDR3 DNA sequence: TGCAGTGCTGACGGACTGACCGGGAACACTGAAGCTTTCTTT.

CDR3 sequence: CATSRDRIAGVYEQYF. The CDR3 DNA is TGTGCCACCAGCAGAGACCGGATAGCAGGAGTTTACGAGCAGTACTTC. The chain couples TRBV15 to TRBJ2-7, with no clear D. V gave up 0 bases and J gave up 4 bases, with 16 bases separating them. This CDR3 region has 16 residues. From germline, CDR1 is LNHNV and CDR2 YYDKDF (reference sequence).

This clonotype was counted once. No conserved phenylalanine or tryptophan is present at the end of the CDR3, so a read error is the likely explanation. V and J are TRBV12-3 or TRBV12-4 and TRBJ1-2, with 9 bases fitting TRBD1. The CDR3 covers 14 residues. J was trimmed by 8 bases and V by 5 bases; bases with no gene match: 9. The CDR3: CASSMGQGLRGYTS. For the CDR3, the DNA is TGTGCCAGCAGTATGGGACAGGGACTACGCGGCTACACCTCC.